This passage covers 26 T cell receptor beta chains from one sample sequenced in a study of T cell responses to AZD1222 COVID-19 vaccine. Generated by immunoSEQ multiplex PCR, the TCRdb table keeps only in-frame clones and is missing some. Here the sample spans roughly 100,000 clones, roughly 87% being singletons. Specimen: peripheral blood, collected on day 0 of AZD1222 vaccination. Receptor source: an adult in good health.

This clone was observed a handful of times. The chain carries TRBV2 and TRBJ2-3, with D maybe TRBD2 (6 bases). The CDR3 loop spans 14 amino acids. Between the trimmed V and J ends, which lost 10 bases and 2 bases, there was a span of 16 bases. Looked up from germline, CDR1 is SNHLY and CDR2 is FYNNEI. The CDR3 nucleotides read TGTGCCACCCAGCGCGGGGAGACCACAGATACGCAGTATTTT. Translation gives CATQRGETTDTQYF.

The chain uses TRBV11-2 and TRBJ2-5; 8 bases align to TRBD2. Per the germline V gene, CDR1 is SGHAT and CDR2 is FQNNGV. V shed 6 bases and J 5 bases; nucleotides not matched to a gene: 14. The CDR3 is 16 residues long. Written as DNA, the CDR3 is TGTGCCAGCAGGCGACCGGGTGGTAGCGGGGCGGAGACCCAGTACTTC. Translation: CASRRPGGSGAETQYF.

This sequence joins TRBV6-2 or TRBV6-3 and TRBJ2-7; 7 bases agree with TRBD1. V lost 4 bases and J lost 3; bases outside the gene matches: 6. CDR3 size: 14 residues. The germline gives CDR1 MNHEY, CDR2 SVGEGT. The CDR3 is CASSFVAGGYEQYF. The CDR3 DNA follows: TGTGCCAGCAGTTTCGTGGCAGGGGGCTACGAGCAGTACTTC.

V gene TRBV7-8 combines with J gene TRBJ2-4; 7 bases agree with TRBD1. After removal of 5 bases from V and 4 bases from J, the junction contained 11 bases not matched to a gene. Germline CDR1 SGHVS, CDR2 FQNEAQ. The CDR3 runs to 16 residues. The CDR3 region is CASSPNPTGTKNIQYF. DNA for the CDR3: TGTGCCAGCAGCCCAAACCCGACAGGGACGAAAAACATTCAGTACTTC.

This chain joins TRBV5-4 and TRBJ2-5; 9 nucleotides align to TRBD2. The CDR3 is 16 residues long. Germline values: CDR1 SGHNT, CDR2 YYREEE (reference sequence). V lost 2 bases to trimming and J lost 1 base; unmatched junction nucleotides: 6. DNA of the CDR3: TGTGCCAGCAGCTTTGGGCTAGCGGGGTTCCAAGAGACCCAGTACTTC. This codes for CASSFGLAGFQETQYF.

The chain uses TRBV7-2 and TRBJ2-7; D gene unclear. Between the trimmed V and J ends, which lost 5 bases and 3 bases, there was a span of 14 bases. CDR1 is SGHTA and CDR2 is FQGNSA in the germline V gene. CDR3 length: 14 amino acids. CDR3 in DNA: TGTGCCAGCAGCCCGAGCCCGGACGGCTACGAGCAGTACTTC. It translates to CASSPSPDGYEQYF.

CDR3 protein: CSVVAVNGYTF. In DNA form, the CDR3 reads TGCAGCGTTGTGGCAGTTAATGGCTACACCTTC. This rearrangement joins TRBV29-1 to TRBJ1-2; D gene uncertain. The CDR3 spans 11 residues. Germline V gene sequence: CDR1 SQVTM, CDR2 ANQGSEA. V was trimmed by 4 bases and J by 6 bases, leaving 9 bases between them. The full variable domain, completed using reference TRBV29-1 and TRBJ1-2, is SAVISQKPSRDICQRGTSLTIQCQVDSQVTMMFWYRQQPGQSLTLIATANQGSEATYESGFVIDKFPISRPNLTFSTLTVSNMSPEDSSIYLCSVVAVNGYTFGSGTRLTVV.

The chain uses TRBV18 and TRBJ1-4; 11 bases are a match to TRBD1. CDR1 and CDR2 (germline): KGHSH, LQKENI. V shed 6 bases, J shed 7 bases, and the junction held 7 bases outside the gene matches. This CDR3 has 15 residues. CDR3 protein: CASSVDRGRIEKLFF. The CDR3 DNA reads as TGTGCCAGCTCTGTGGACAGGGGGCGTATTGAAAAACTGTTTTTT.

The chain links TRBV27 to TRBJ1-6; perhaps TRBD1 as D (6 bases). Germline CDR1 and CDR2: MNHEY and SMNVEV (reference sequence). Between the trimmed V and J ends, which lost 3 bases and 6 bases, there was a span of 9 bases. The CDR3 length is 14 residues. CDR3 coding DNA: TGTGCCAGCAGTTTGCAGGGGTCTAATTCACCCCTCCACTTT. The encoded protein is CASSLQGSNSPLHF.

V usage is TRBV12-3 or TRBV12-4 and J usage is TRBJ2-1, with TRBD2 matching over 7 bases. The CDR3 covers 12 residues. V trimming: 5 bases; J trimming: 11 bases; junction bases outside the gene matches: 6. Written as DNA, the CDR3 is TGTGCCAGCAGTCTGGGGAGGGGCCAGCAGTTCTTC. This sequence encodes CASSLGRGQQFF.

This clone showed up just a few times. V usage is TRBV6-2 or TRBV6-3 and J usage is TRBJ2-7; D call uncertain. The CDR3 is 14 amino acids. V was shortened by 2 bases and J by 5 bases, with 13 bases between the two germline ends. Per the germline V gene, CDR1 is MNHEY and CDR2 is SVGEGT. CDR3 loop: CASSYGPAADEQYF. CDR3 DNA: TGTGCCAGCAGTTACGGACCCGCTGCGGACGAGCAGTACTTC.

This clone showed up just a few times. The V and J genes are TRBV18 and TRBJ1-3; D gene ambiguous. Germline-derived CDR1 and CDR2 are KGHSH and LQKENI. The CDR3 length is 15 residues. Trimming shortened V by 5 bases and J by 0 bases, and 11 bases separated the two germline ends. DNA for the CDR3: TGTGCCAGCTCATCCCCGGCGGGCTCTGGAAACACCATATATTTT. Translation: CASSSPAGSGNTIYF.

The V gene is TRBV4-3, the J gene TRBJ1-5; no definite D call. The V and J ends lost 1 base and 1 base respectively, with 14 bases between them. CDR1 and CDR2 from the germline V gene are LGHNA and YSLEER. The CDR3 loop spans 17 amino acids. CDR3 DNA: TGCGCCAGCAGCCAAGGAAGGGCGGATTTAAGCAATCAGCCCCAGCATTTT. Amino acid sequence: CASSQGRADLSNQPQHF.

This chain links TRBV2 with TRBJ1-5, with 9 bases aligning to TRBD1. V lost 6 bases, J lost 7 bases, and 7 bases stayed unmatched. The germline V gene has CDR1 SNHLY and CDR2 FYNNEI. The CDR3 loop spans 14 amino acids. The chain's CDR3 is CASSATGGRQPQHF. The DNA of the CDR3 is TGTGCCAGCAGCGCAACAGGGGGCAGGCAGCCCCAGCATTTT.

This chain connects TRBV6-1 to TRBJ1-5, with D possibly TRBD1 on 6 matching bases. The CDR3 contains 16 residues. Trimming shortened V by 3 bases and J by 3 bases, and 15 bases separated the two germline ends. Germline lookup yields CDR1 MNHNS and CDR2 SASEGT. CDR3 nucleotide sequence: TGTGCCAGCAGTGATACAGGGTTTGGGTTCAATCAGCCCCAGCATTTT. The encoded protein is CASSDTGFGFNQPQHF.

The chain uses TRBV20-1 and TRBJ1-2; D is unclear. The CDR3 extends over 12 amino acids. Germline V gene data show CDR1 as DFQATT and CDR2 as SNEGSKA (reference sequence). V lost 3 bases and J 2 bases, leaving 7 bases between the germline ends. CDR3 protein: CSASFLNYGYTF. The CDR3 region has the DNA TGCAGTGCTAGTTTTCTGAACTATGGCTACACCTTC.

The chain is built from TRBV27 and TRBJ2-5; D gene unclear. This CDR3 is 14 amino acids long. Deletions cut 0 bases from V and 2 bases from J, with 7 bases between. CDR1 is MNHEY, CDR2 SMNVEV, per germline (reference sequence). The CDR3 spells CASSLSAYQETQYF. In DNA, the CDR3 is TGTGCCAGCAGTTTATCGGCATATCAAGAGACCCAGTACTTC.

This chain links TRBV15 with TRBJ1-4, with a weak D call TRBD1 (6 bases). CDR1 is LNHNV and CDR2 is YYDKDF in the germline V gene (reference sequence). The CDR3 consists of 17 residues. V was shortened by 0 bases and J by 0 bases, with 11 bases between the two germline ends. CDR3: CATSREGRGATNEKLFF. The CDR3 nucleotides read TGTGCCACCAGCAGAGAGGGCAGGGGTGCAACTAATGAAAAACTGTTTTTT.

CDR3 loop: CASSPIGTSDETQYF. CDR3 nucleotide sequence: TGTGCCAGCAGCCCTATCGGGACTAGCGACGAGACCCAGTACTTC. The chain couples TRBV7-6 to TRBJ2-5, with TRBD2 matching 10 bases. Germline V gene lookup returns CDR1 SGHVS and CDR2 FNYEAQ. The CDR3 length is 15 residues. The trim removed 5 bases at V and 5 bases at J, leaving 8 bases unmatched.

This clone was seen only a few times. The genes are TRBV10-3 and TRBJ1-2; 9 bases line up with TRBD1. V shed 6 bases, J shed 3 bases, and the junction held 5 bases outside the gene matches. Per the germline V gene, CDR1 is ENHRY and CDR2 is SYGVKD. The CDR3 sequence is 14 residues long. CDR3 DNA: TGTGCCATCAGAGGGACAGGGAGGTACTATGGCTACACCTTC. It specifies CAIRGTGRYYGYTF.

Of note for this clone: In the same sample, other DNA sequences code for this CDR3. J is TRBJ1-3 and V is TRBV5-1; no definite D call. This CDR3 is built from 14 residues. V was shortened by 0 bases and J by 4 bases, with 8 bases between the two germline ends. CDR1 and CDR2 (germline): SGHRS, YFSETQ. CDR3 sequence reads: CASSLVGIGNTIYF. The CDR3 region has the DNA TGCGCCAGCAGCTTGGTGGGGATCGGAAACACCATATATTTT.

This chain joins TRBV2 and TRBJ2-5; TRBD1 aligns across 7 bases. This CDR3 comprises 11 residues. After removal of 7 bases from V and 4 bases from J, the junction contained 0 bases not matched to a gene. CDR1 and CDR2 (germline): SNHLY, FYNNEI. The CDR3: CASTGGETQYF. CDR3 sequence (DNA): TGTGCCAGCACAGGGGGAGAGACCCAGTACTTC.

The gene calls are TRBV27 and TRBJ1-1; no clear D. The germline CDR1 and CDR2 sequences are MNHEY and SMNVEV (reference sequence). The CDR3 extends over 15 amino acids. Deletions cut 4 bases from V and 1 base from J, with 13 bases between. This chain's CDR3 is CASSYAGVRNTEAFF. The CDR3 nucleotides are TGTGCCAGCAGTTACGCCGGTGTGAGGAACACTGAAGCTTTCTTT.

The chain is built from TRBV30 and TRBJ1-3; a possible D gene is TRBD1 (5 bases). Germline CDR1 GTSNPN, CDR2 SVGIG (reference sequence). CDR3 size: 15 residues. The V end lost 2 bases, the J end lost 0 bases, and 11 bases lay between the germline ends. The chain's CDR3 is CAWSKGRLSGNTIYF. The CDR3 bases are TGTGCCTGGAGTAAGGGACGGCTCTCTGGAAACACCATATATTTT.

This chain links TRBV7-2 with TRBJ1-2; maybe TRBD1 (5 bases). The V end lost 8 bases, the J end lost 2 bases, and 18 bases lay between the germline ends. In germline, CDR1 is SGHTA, CDR2 FQGNSA. CDR3 length equals 15 residues. CDR3 nucleotide sequence: TGTGCCAGCGCCTTAGGCCCTGGACAAAACTATGGCTACACCTTC. Protein sequence: CASALGPGQNYGYTF.

The V and J genes are TRBV9 and TRBJ1-4; D perhaps matches TRBD1 (6 bases). Germline assignment: CDR1 SGDLS and CDR2 YYNGEE. Trimming took 0 bases from V and 8 from J, leaving 14 bases between them. The CDR3 sequence is 15 residues long. The chain's CDR3 is CASSVGSGAGEKLFF. In nucleotides, the CDR3 is TGTGCCAGCAGCGTAGGATCAGGGGCTGGGGAAAAACTGTTTTTT. The entire variable domain, with the rest obtained from reference TRBV9 and TRBJ1-4, is as follows: DSGVTQTPKHLITATGQRVTLRCSPRSGDLSVYWYQQSLDQGLQFLIQYYNGEERAKGNILERFSAQQFPDLHSELNLSSLELGDSALYFCASSVGSGAGEKLFFGSGTQLSVL.